These 30 T cell receptor beta chains came from one sample sequenced in a study of T cell changes during pregnancy in multiple sclerosis. Sequencing used immunoSEQ multiplex PCR; TCRdb keeps in-frame clones, though not all of them. Altogether about 100,000 clones are present, 93% being singletons, with the ten largest covering 0.99%. Sequenced material: peripheral blood, taken after pregnancy. These TCRs come from a female donor with multiple sclerosis, enrolled in a pregnancy study.

This clone was counted a single time. For the CDR3, the DNA is TGTGCCAGCAGTGTACAGGGGTGGAGTCAGCCCCAGCATTTT. This sequence encodes CASSVQGWSQPQHF. The chain has TRBV2 and TRBJ1-5, with TRBD1 matching 7 bases. Germline CDR1 and CDR2: SNHLY and FYNNEI. The CDR3 has 14 residues. Trimming cost V 4 bases and J 6 bases; bases outside gene matches: 6.

The chain combines TRBV6-1 with TRBJ2-7; D perhaps matches TRBD1 (5 bases). V was cut by 0 bases and J by 1 base, with 10 bases left in between. CDR1 is MNHNS and CDR2 is SASEGT in the germline V gene. The CDR3 totals 15 residues. CDR3 bases: TGTGCCAGCAGTGAAGCCGGACACGAATCCTACGAGCAGTACTTC. As protein: CASSEAGHESYEQYF.

This clone was detected only once. The chain employs TRBV13 and TRBJ2-2, with D possibly TRBD2 on 7 matching bases. V shed 4 bases and J shed 0 bases, with 18 bases lying between them. The CDR3 is 18 residues long. Germline values: CDR1 PRHDT, CDR2 FYEKMQ (reference sequence). CDR3 sequence reads: CASSSGGGRGANTGELFF. CDR3 DNA: TGTGCCAGCAGCTCTGGAGGTGGGAGGGGGGCGAACACCGGGGAGCTGTTTTTT.

This clone was counted once. This chain uses TRBV7-2 with TRBJ2-1; a weak D match, TRBD2 (5 bases). This CDR3 is built from 14 residues. Trimming pared 5 bases from V and 7 bases from J, leaving 15 bases between. CDR1 and CDR2 from the germline V gene are SGHTA and FQGNSA. This CDR3 is CASSPGERANEQFF. CDR3 coding DNA: TGTGCCAGCAGCCCCGGCGAGAGGGCTAATGAGCAGTTCTTC.

J is TRBJ2-7 and V is TRBV7-9; D gene ambiguous. The CDR3 has 12 residues. The V end lost 5 bases, the J end lost 6 bases, and 11 bases lay between the germline ends. The germline CDR1 and CDR2 sequences are SEHNR and FQNEAQ (reference sequence). The CDR3 protein is CASSPRVGEQYF. The CDR3 DNA is TGTGCCAGCAGCCCTAGAGTTGGCGAGCAGTACTTC.

The rearrangement joins TRBV5-6 to TRBJ2-3, with 8 bases identical to TRBD2. The germline gives CDR1 SGHDT, CDR2 YYEEEE. This CDR3 contains 15 residues. V dropped 4 bases and J dropped 2; count of bases not matched to a gene: 6. The CDR3 spells CASSVVAGYTDTQYF. CDR3 in DNA: TGTGCCAGCAGCGTCGTAGCGGGATACACAGATACGCAGTATTTT.

The chain joins TRBV5-4 to TRBJ1-5, with D possibly TRBD1 on 5 matching bases. This CDR3 spans 14 amino acids. Trimming left V 0 bases short and J 1 base short, with 5 bases between. Germline V lookup: CDR1 SGHNT, CDR2 YYREEE (reference sequence). In DNA, the CDR3 is TGTGCCAGCAGCTTGGCAGGGAGCAATCAGCCCCAGCATTTT. As protein: CASSLAGSNQPQHF.

DNA of the CDR3: TGCGCCAGCAGGATGCTAGCGATCCTCTCCTACGAGCAGTACTTC. Protein: CASRMLAILSYEQYF. The chain recombines TRBV5-1 with TRBJ2-7, with TRBD2 as a possible D gene (6 bases). V dropped 5 bases and J dropped 0 bases, with 15 bases sitting between them. Germline loops: CDR1 SGHRS, CDR2 YFSETQ. The CDR3 has 15 residues.

The J gene is TRBJ1-1, the V gene TRBV19; 7 nucleotides line up with TRBD1. Germline CDR1 is LNHDA and CDR2 is SQIVND (reference sequence). The CDR3 loop spans 14 amino acids. V trimming: 8 bases; J trimming: 0 bases; junction bases outside the gene matches: 6. This chain's CDR3 is CASETGQMNTEAFF. The CDR3 DNA reads TGTGCCAGTGAAACGGGACAGATGAACACTGAAGCTTTCTTT.

V and J are TRBV7-6 and TRBJ1-2; D not certain. The CDR3 covers 13 residues. Trimming cost V 4 bases and J 2 bases, with 8 bases left between them. Germline V CDR1 and CDR2: SGHVS, FNYEAQ. The CDR3 is CASSSGLNYGYTF. CDR3 nucleotides: TGTGCCAGCAGCTCCGGTTTAAACTATGGCTACACCTTC.

The J gene is TRBJ2-7, the V gene TRBV28; 8 nucleotides line up with TRBD1. This CDR3 contains 14 residues. CDR1 is MDHEN, CDR2 SYDVKM, per germline. The V gene end was trimmed by 3 bases and the J gene end by 2 bases; junction bases not matched to a gene: 3. The CDR3 DNA is TGTGCCAGCAGTTTGGGGACAGGTACCTACGAGCAGTACTTC. Translated, it gives CASSLGTGTYEQYF.

The chain has TRBV25-1 and TRBJ1-4, with 7 nucleotides matching TRBD1. V dropped 5 bases and J dropped 0; count of bases not matched to a gene: 12. In germline, CDR1 is MGHDK, CDR2 SYGVNS. This CDR3 has 18 amino acids. Here the CDR3 DNA reads TGTGCCAGCAGTTACACCCCGGGACAGAAGACAACTAATGAAAAACTGTTTTTT. Its protein product is CASSYTPGQKTTNEKLFF.

This rearrangement joins TRBV6-1 to TRBJ1-2; D not resolved. Between the trimmed V and J ends, which lost 1 base and 8 bases, there was a span of 14 bases. Germline V gene data show CDR1 as MNHNS and CDR2 as SASEGT. The CDR3 has 14 residues. CDR3 residues: CASSEGTSAEGYTF. For the CDR3, the DNA is TGTGCCAGCAGTGAAGGTACTAGCGCGGAAGGCTACACCTTC.

CDR3 sequence (DNA): TGTGCCAGCAGCTTACTCCTTGGAAACACCATATATTTT. Its translation is CASSLLLGNTIYF. The chain combines TRBV7-9 with TRBJ1-3; D is uncertain. V lost 2 bases and J lost 3, with 5 bases in between. The CDR3 is made up of 13 amino acids. Germline V gene data show CDR1 as SEHNR and CDR2 as FQNEAQ (reference sequence).

This rearrangement joins TRBV10-1 to TRBJ1-2, with TRBD1 matching over 9 bases. V gave up 6 bases and J gave up 7 bases; unmatched junction bases: 9. Germline CDR1 is WNHNN and CDR2 is SYGVQD (reference sequence). This CDR3 is 14 amino acids long. This CDR3 is CASSPRTGAGGYTF. The CDR3 DNA is TGCGCCAGCAGCCCAAGGACAGGGGCCGGTGGCTACACCTTC.

This chain joins TRBV11-2 and TRBJ2-5, with 7 bases that match TRBD2. In germline, CDR1 is SGHAT, CDR2 FQNNGV. V was clipped by 4 bases and J by 5 bases; unmatched bases: 1. The CDR3 loop spans 12 amino acids. As DNA, the CDR3 is TGTGCCAGCAGCTCCGGGGGGGAGACCCAGTACTTC. Protein product: CASSSGGETQYF. Combining the CDR3 with reference TRBV11-2 and TRBJ2-5 gives the whole variable domain EAGVAQSPRYKIIEKRQSVAFWCNPISGHATLYWYQQILGQGPKLLIQFQNNGVVDDSQLPKDRFSAERLKGVDSTLKIQPAKLEDSAVYLCASSSGGETQYFGPGTRLLVL.

The chain is built from TRBV19 and TRBJ1-2, with D unresolved. CDR1 and CDR2 (germline): LNHDA, SQIVND (reference sequence). The CDR3 extends over 13 amino acids. The V end was cut by 6 bases, the J end by 0 bases, with 8 bases between. This chain's CDR3 is CASSPHPNYGYTF. CDR3 nucleotide sequence: TGTGCCAGTAGCCCACATCCTAACTATGGCTACACCTTC.

The V call is TRBV28, the J call TRBJ2-3; 7 bases map to TRBD2. The ends lost 5 bases at V and 6 bases at J; junction bases unmatched: 11. Per germline, CDR1 MDHEN and CDR2 SYDVKM. The CDR3 consists of 15 residues. CDR3 DNA sequence: TGTGCCAGCAGTCGAGGCGGGACGGGAGGTGATACGCAGTATTTT. This codes for CASSRGGTGGDTQYF.

This chain uses TRBV4-1 with TRBJ1-1, with TRBD1 matching over 7 bases. J lost 6 bases, V lost 1 base, and 5 bases had no gene match. CDR1 and CDR2 from the germline V gene are MGHRA and YSYEKL. The length of the CDR3 is 14 residues. The CDR3: CASSQANRGAEAFF. CDR3 sequence (DNA): TGCGCCAGCAGCCAAGCAAACAGGGGCGCTGAAGCTTTCTTT.

The genes are TRBV29-1 and TRBJ2-6; TRBD2 might be the D (6 bases). Trimming removed 7 bases at V and 1 base at J, with 11 bases between. The CDR3 length is 14 residues. Germline-derived CDR1 and CDR2 are SQVTM and ANQGSEA. The CDR3 DNA follows: TGCAGCGCGGGGGACCCTTCTGGGGCCAACGTCCTGACTTTC. Its protein is CSAGDPSGANVLTF.

The CDR3 is CASSFAGTASNYGYTF. CDR3 in DNA: TGTGCCAGCAGTTTTGCCGGGACAGCATCTAACTATGGCTACACCTTC. The chain has TRBV27 and TRBJ1-2, with TRBD1 matching 7 bases. This CDR3 comprises 16 residues. Germline CDR1 and CDR2: MNHEY and SMNVEV (reference sequence). Unmatched junction bases numbered 7, after V lost 3 bases and J lost 0 bases.

The CDR3 DNA reads TGTGCCAGCATTGGGACAGCGAACTACGAGCAGTACTTC. Translated: CASIGTANYEQYF. The chain is built from TRBV28 and TRBJ2-7, with 7 bases matching TRBD1. V dropped 7 bases and J dropped 3; count of bases not matched to a gene: 6. Germline lookup yields CDR1 MDHEN and CDR2 SYDVKM. The CDR3 is made up of 13 amino acids.

J is TRBJ2-2 and V is TRBV9; D is ambiguous. This CDR3 region has 13 residues. Germline lookup yields CDR1 SGDLS and CDR2 YYNGEE. Between the trimmed V and J ends, which lost 4 bases and 4 bases, there was a span of 8 bases. The chain's CDR3 is CASSPFGTGELFF. DNA for the CDR3: TGTGCCAGCAGCCCTTTCGGCACCGGGGAGCTGTTTTTT.

V gene TRBV11-2 combines with J gene TRBJ2-7, with TRBD2 as a possible D gene (6 bases). The length of the CDR3 is 15 residues. CDR1 is SGHAT, CDR2 FQNNGV, per germline. Trimming cost V 5 bases and J 0 bases, with 14 bases left between them. CDR3 DNA sequence: TGTGCCAGCAGCCCTCGCGGACTACCCTCCTACGAGCAGTACTTC. Residues: CASSPRGLPSYEQYF.

The chain uses TRBV27 and TRBJ2-2; D perhaps matches TRBD2 (5 bases). V dropped 3 bases and J dropped 7 bases, with 12 bases sitting between them. The CDR3 runs 14 residues. CDR1 and CDR2 (germline): MNHEY, SMNVEV (reference sequence). Here the CDR3 DNA reads TGTGCCAGCAGTTTTAAGGCCGGGAACGGGGAGCTGTTTTTT. This codes for CASSFKAGNGELFF.

The chain uses TRBV6-1 and TRBJ1-3; TRBD1 matches at 7 bases. Looked up from germline, CDR1 is MNHNS and CDR2 is SASEGT. The CDR3 loop spans 17 amino acids. Trimming at V came to 3 bases and at J to 0 bases, leaving 8 bases not matched to a gene. The CDR3 DNA follows: TGTGCCAGCAGTGATAGACAGGGCCTAAGCTCTGGAAACACCATATATTTT. Translated, it gives CASSDRQGLSSGNTIYF.

This clone has a single count. The rearrangement joins TRBV19 to TRBJ2-1, with 8 bases fitting TRBD2. The junction had 11 bases not matched to a gene; V was cut back by 5 bases and J by 2 bases. This CDR3 is 17 amino acids long. The V gene's germline CDR1 is LNHDA and CDR2 SQIVND (reference sequence). The CDR3 DNA is TGTGCCAGTAGTGGAAGTCAGGGACTAGGACCCTACAATGAGCAGTTCTTC. Protein: CASSGSQGLGPYNEQFF.

CDR3 region: CASSLGPAALNTGELFF. DNA of the CDR3: TGTGCCAGCAGCTTGGGACCGGCGGCCTTGAACACCGGGGAGCTGTTTTTT. The chain joins TRBV5-6 to TRBJ2-2; D remains ambiguous. Looked up from germline, CDR1 is SGHDT and CDR2 is YYEEEE. This CDR3 region has 17 residues. Deletions cut 0 bases from V and 1 base from J, with 13 bases between. The variable domain in full, completed from reference TRBV5-6 and TRBJ2-2, reads DAGVTQSPTHLIKTRGQQVTLRCSPKSGHDTVSWYQQALGQGPQFIFQYYEEEERQRGNFPDRFSGHQFPNYSSELNVNALLLGDSALYLCASSLGPAALNTGELFFGEGSRLTVL.

This clone was picked up one time. This sequence joins TRBV2 and TRBJ2-2, with D maybe TRBD2 (5 bases). The CDR3 is 15 residues long. The V gene lost 4 bases and the J gene lost 0 bases, with 9 bases spanning the gap. CDR1 is SNHLY, CDR2 FYNNEI, per germline. For the CDR3, the DNA is TGTGCCAGCAGTGTGAGCGGAACGAACACCGGGGAGCTGTTTTTT. This encodes CASSVSGTNTGELFF.

The chain joins TRBV27 to TRBJ2-7; 13 bases agree with TRBD2. Germline CDR1 MNHEY, CDR2 SMNVEV (reference sequence). The CDR3 is 16 amino acids. After removal of 2 bases from V and 5 bases from J, the junction contained 6 bases not matched to a gene. For the CDR3, the DNA is TGTGCCAGCAGTTTAGGACTAGCGGGAGTAATGAACGAGCAGTACTTC. This codes for CASSLGLAGVMNEQYF.